This T cell receptor (beta chain) is drawn from a study of blood T cell repertoires in COVID-19. As for the study in general: Donors in the United States, Italy and Spain gave samples during acute or convalescent COVID-19. The cDNA or gDNA used as material had been derived from T cells, B-cell-depleted T cells, or PBMCs.

Methods used by the authors: Using reference gene primer amplification, nucleated cell counts were estimated. Data came from immunoSEQ multiplex PCR; TCRdb stores just in-frame clones and leaves some out. That table gives V, J and clone size, and the DNA gave D and trimming. The sample has about 150,000 clones; about 90% are singletons. This clone was detected only a few times. The receptor comes from a man in his fifties or sixties with acute or convalescent COVID-19. Input material: peripheral blood.

The CDR3 spells CASSPSVSYEQYV. DNA of the CDR3: TGCGCCAGCAGCCCCAGCGTCTCCTACGAGCAGTACGTC. V gene TRBV4-1 combines with J gene TRBJ2-7; D remains ambiguous. Per germline, CDR1 MGHRA and CDR2 YSYEKL. The CDR3 contains 13 residues. Trimming pared 4 bases from V and 0 bases from J, leaving 7 bases between.